These 28 T cell receptor beta chains originate from one sample sequenced in a study of blood T cell repertoires in COVID-19. Here immunoSEQ multiplex PCR was the method, and the copy in TCRdb shows in-frame clones only, minus some. The table lists about 35,000 clones, 78% of them singletons. Sequences were obtained from peripheral blood. The receptors come from an elderly man with acute or convalescent COVID-19.

The chain combines TRBV7-8 with TRBJ2-5; D remains unclear. The V end lost 3 bases, the J end lost 4 bases, and 12 bases lay between the germline ends. The CDR3 totals 14 residues. CDR1 SGHVS and CDR2 FQNEAQ come from the germline V gene. The DNA for the CDR3 is TGTGCCAGCAGCTTCTCCGACCCAGGAGAGACCCAGTACTTC. Its translation: CASSFSDPGETQYF.

This clone was picked up many times. CDR3 nucleotide sequence: TGTGCCAGCAGCGCCAATGCGAGGGCTTTCTTT. It translates to CASSANARAFF. This chain connects TRBV6-6 to TRBJ1-1; D ambiguous. Per germline, CDR1 MNHNY and CDR2 SVGAGI (reference sequence). V was pared by 6 bases and J by 11 bases, with 13 bases between. There are 11 residues in the CDR3.

The chain links TRBV3-1 (or the pseudogene TRBV3-2) to TRBJ1-1; D not resolved. CDR1 is LGHDT and CDR2 is YNNKEL in the germline V gene (reference sequence). This CDR3 spans 16 amino acids. With 1 base removed from V and 0 bases from J, the gap between germline ends came to 12 bases. CDR3 DNA sequence: TGTGCCAGCAGCCAAGCCGGGAGAGGGATGAACACTGAAGCTTTCTTT. It specifies CASSQAGRGMNTEAFF.

This clone has just one count. One junction end does not reproduce the germline sequence, and a read error may be involved. The V and J genes are TRBV3-1 (or the pseudogene TRBV3-2) and TRBJ2-7; 10 positions agree with TRBD1. CDR3 size: 15 residues. Looked up from germline, CDR1 is LGHDT and CDR2 is YNNKEL (reference sequence). CDR3 region: CASSQYRDRGNERYF. The CDR3 bases are TGTGCCAGCAGCCAATACCGGGACAGGGGTAACGAGCGGTACTTC.

In DNA, the CDR3 is TGCGCCAGCAGCTTGGAGGGGCAGATGAACACTGAAGCTTTCTTT. It translates to CASSLEGQMNTEAFF. The V gene is TRBV5-1, the J gene TRBJ1-1, with a weak D call TRBD1 (5 bases). CDR1 SGHRS and CDR2 YFSETQ come from the germline V gene. This CDR3 has 15 residues. Trimming removed 0 bases from V and 0 bases from J, with 9 bases in between.

V usage is TRBV29-1 and J usage is TRBJ1-1; maybe TRBD1 (5 bases). The ends were cut back, 5 bases at V and 0 bases at J, with 10 bases in the middle. The CDR3 totals 13 residues. Germline V lookup: CDR1 SQVTM, CDR2 ANQGSEA. CDR3 in DNA: TGCAGCGTTCTAGGACAAGTGAACACTGAAGCTTTCTTT. Its protein is CSVLGQVNTEAFF.

The chain carries TRBV5-1 and TRBJ2-5; D not resolved. V dropped 0 bases and J dropped 6 bases, with 12 bases sitting between them. CDR1 and CDR2 from the germline V gene are SGHRS and YFSETQ. The CDR3 covers 14 residues. CDR3 in amino acids: CASSLGDTQQTQYF. CDR3 coding DNA: TGCGCCAGCAGCTTGGGCGACACTCAACAGACCCAGTACTTC.

This clone was observed a handful of times. This sequence joins TRBV19 and TRBJ2-3; D is perhaps TRBD2 (7 bases). This CDR3 is built from 15 residues. The V gene lost 6 bases and the J gene lost 4 bases, with 17 bases spanning the gap. Germline CDR1 LNHDA, CDR2 SQIVND (reference sequence). CDR3 coding DNA: TGTGCCAGTAGGCCGATCACGGGGGGCGCAGATACGCAGTATTTT. Amino acids: CASRPITGGADTQYF.

This clone was found once. The V call is TRBV5-4, the J call TRBJ2-1, with a possible D match to TRBD1 (6 bases). The V end lost 4 bases, the J end lost 5 bases, and 19 bases lay between the germline ends. Germline CDR1 is SGHNT and CDR2 is YYREEE (reference sequence). The CDR3 contains 16 residues. In DNA, the CDR3 is TGTGCCAGCAGCACCCGTCAGGGGATTAGGCACAATGAGCAGTTCTTC. Its protein is CASSTRQGIRHNEQFF.

The genes are TRBV3-1 (or the pseudogene TRBV3-2) and TRBJ1-6; a possible D gene is TRBD1 (5 bases). The CDR3 covers 17 residues. Germline CDR1 reads LGHDT; CDR2 reads YNNKEL (reference sequence). Between the trimmed V and J ends, which lost 4 bases and 1 base, there was a span of 14 bases. This chain's CDR3 is CASSLGEGQSYNSPLHF. CDR3 DNA sequence: TGTGCCAGCAGCCTGGGGGAGGGTCAGTCCTATAATTCACCCCTCCACTTT.

V and J are TRBV5-5 and TRBJ2-7; D unresolved. Germline V lookup: CDR1 SGHKS, CDR2 YYEKEE (reference sequence). The V end lost 6 bases, the J end lost 0 bases, and 13 bases lay between the germline ends. CDR3 size: 14 residues. CDR3 in amino acids: CASTRGGYSYEQYF. As DNA, the CDR3 is TGTGCCAGCACCAGAGGCGGTTACTCCTACGAGCAGTACTTC.

The V gene is TRBV18, the J gene TRBJ2-3; D is perhaps TRBD2 (5 bases). The CDR3 runs 14 residues. CDR1 and CDR2 (germline): KGHSH, LQKENI. Trimming pared 4 bases from V and 1 base from J, leaving 9 bases between. CDR3 region: CASSRGRGTDTQYF. The CDR3 coding sequence is TGTGCCAGCTCACGCGGGCGTGGCACAGATACGCAGTATTTT.

The V and J genes are TRBV14 and TRBJ2-3, with D maybe TRBD2 (6 bases). V gave up 5 bases and J gave up 0 bases, with 12 bases separating them. The CDR3 has 15 amino acids. Germline-derived CDR1 and CDR2 are SGHDN and FVKESK. The CDR3 reads CASSTRLGSTDTQYF. CDR3 coding DNA: TGTGCCAGCAGCACCCGACTAGGTAGCACAGATACGCAGTATTTT.

This clone was found many times. The chain links TRBV5-1 to TRBJ1-2, with no clear D. CDR3 length: 15 amino acids. Germline-derived CDR1 and CDR2 are SGHRS and YFSETQ. Trimming removed 0 bases from V and 0 bases from J, with 9 bases in between. CDR3 nucleotide sequence: TGCGCCAGCAGCTTGGGTCAGGCCACTAACTATGGCTACACCTTC. As protein: CASSLGQATNYGYTF.

The rearrangement joins TRBV21-1 to TRBJ2-3; the D call TRBD2 from the table was never checked on the DNA. TRBV21-1 is tagged as a pseudogene. This CDR3 has 17 amino acids. CDR3 protein: CASSDPGTSARADTQYF. The CDR3 nucleotides are TGTGCCAGCAGCGACCCCGGGACTAGCGCAAGAGCGGATACGCAGTATTTT.

Remarks on this clone: A far larger clone is a single base away, which makes a read error likely. J is TRBJ2-7 and V is TRBV3-1 (or the pseudogene TRBV3-2); D gene uncertain. The ends were cut back, 0 bases at V and 5 bases at J, with 5 bases in the middle. The CDR3 totals 12 residues. CDR1 LGHDT and CDR2 YNNKEL come from the germline V gene (reference sequence). The chain's CDR3 is CASSQDRDEQYF. The CDR3 DNA reads TGTGCCAGCAGCCAAGATCGGGACGAGCAGTACTTC.

J is TRBJ1-3 and V is TRBV19; unclear D gene. Germline assignment: CDR1 LNHDA and CDR2 SQIVND (reference sequence). CDR3 length: 15 residues. V shed 2 bases and J shed 2 bases, with 10 bases lying between them. CDR3 residues: CASSITRVAGNTIYF. The CDR3 nucleotides are TGTGCCAGTAGTATAACCCGGGTTGCTGGAAACACCATATATTTT.

The V call is TRBV7-9, the J call TRBJ2-1; D is possibly TRBD2 (6 bases). Looked up from germline, CDR1 is SEHNR and CDR2 is FQNEAQ (reference sequence). Trimming took 5 bases from V and 2 from J, leaving 16 bases between them. This CDR3 comprises 16 residues. CDR3 coding DNA: TGTGCCAGCAGCCCACCGGACTACCGTGCCTACAATGAGCAGTTCTTC. This codes for CASSPPDYRAYNEQFF.

This sequence joins TRBV6-2 or TRBV6-3 and TRBJ2-1; 9 nucleotides align to TRBD1. The CDR3 totals 18 residues. Germline V CDR1 and CDR2: MNHEY, SVGEGT. The trim removed 2 bases at V and 1 base at J, leaving 9 bases unmatched. The CDR3 DNA is TGTGCCAGCAGTTACCTTCCTTTGGGACAGGGATCCTACAATGAGCAGTTCTTC. Its translation is CASSYLPLGQGSYNEQFF.

The chain employs TRBV7-3 and TRBJ1-1; 7 positions match TRBD1. With V trimmed by 2 bases and J by 0 bases, 6 bases remained unmatched. The CDR3 extends over 16 amino acids. The germline V gene encodes CDR1 SGHTA and CDR2 FQGTGA. CDR3 amino acids: CASSLSSDRMNTEAFF. The CDR3 coding sequence is TGTGCCAGCAGCTTATCTTCGGACAGGATGAACACTGAAGCTTTCTTT.

The chain is built from TRBV18 and TRBJ2-4, with 9 nucleotides matching TRBD1. The V segment lost 3 bases and the J segment 9 bases; nucleotides outside the gene matches: 6. The CDR3 loop spans 14 amino acids. The germline V gene has CDR1 KGHSH and CDR2 LQKENI. The CDR3 is CASSPPGQGGIQYF. In DNA form, the CDR3 reads TGTGCCAGCTCACCTCCGGGACAGGGTGGCATTCAGTACTTC.

The chain has TRBV20-1 and TRBJ1-2, with D unresolved. This CDR3 is built from 14 residues. The V end lost 3 bases, the J end lost 8 bases, and 19 bases lay between the germline ends. In germline, CDR1 is DFQATT, CDR2 SNEGSKA (reference sequence). The CDR3 DNA is TGCAGTGCTAGTTTCCTGGACGGGGAGTGGGGCTACACCTTC. Translated, it gives CSASFLDGEWGYTF.

V usage is TRBV6-1 and J usage is TRBJ1-1, with 9 positions matching TRBD1. The CDR3 sequence is 16 residues long. Germline CDR1 and CDR2: MNHNS and SASEGT. V dropped 3 bases and J dropped 7; count of bases not matched to a gene: 12. The CDR3 sequence is CASSDPSGQGRGEAFF. Written as DNA, the CDR3 is TGTGCCAGCAGTGACCCTAGCGGACAGGGGAGAGGTGAAGCTTTCTTT.

This chain connects TRBV4-1 to TRBJ2-1, with 7 bases that match TRBD1. The CDR3 has 16 amino acids. The V and J ends lost 2 bases and 4 bases, in that order; junction bases with no gene match: 8. The germline CDR1 and CDR2 sequences are MGHRA and YSYEKL. CDR3 residues: CASSQSRTGLYNEQFF. The CDR3 DNA sequence: TGCGCCAGCAGCCAATCGCGGACAGGCCTATACAATGAGCAGTTCTTC.

This clone was detected only a few times. This chain's CDR3 is CASSQGVITVSYEQYF. CDR3 in DNA: TGCGCCAGCAGCCAAGGAGTTATCACCGTATCCTACGAGCAGTACTTC. The chain is built from TRBV4-1 and TRBJ2-7; D gene ambiguous. There are 16 residues in the CDR3. Germline V gene data show CDR1 as MGHRA and CDR2 as YSYEKL. V gave up 1 base and J gave up 1 base, with 14 bases separating them.

This chain links TRBV19 with TRBJ1-3; 7 bases line up with TRBD1. The CDR3 length is 12 residues. Germline V gives CDR1 LNHDA, CDR2 SQIVND (reference sequence). The V segment lost 10 bases and the J segment 4 bases; nucleotides outside the gene matches: 4. In nucleotides, the CDR3 is TGTGCCACCGGGACAGCAGGAAACACCATATATTTT. Amino acids: CATGTAGNTIYF.

The V gene is TRBV6-4, the J gene TRBJ2-5; TRBD2 matches 9 bases. Unmatched junction bases numbered 8, after V lost 7 bases and J lost 2 bases. CDR1 and CDR2 (germline): MRHNA, SNTAGT. The CDR3 totals 15 residues. The CDR3 is CASTEVLAGQETQYF. The DNA of the CDR3 is TGTGCCAGCACCGAAGTTCTAGCGGGGCAAGAGACCCAGTACTTC.

This clone was seen more than once but under ten times. V usage is TRBV3-1 (or the pseudogene TRBV3-2) and J usage is TRBJ1-2; D gene ambiguous. Trimming cost V 0 bases and J 1 base, with 3 bases left between them. Germline assignment: CDR1 LGHDT and CDR2 YNNKEL (reference sequence). The CDR3 has 13 residues. CDR3 residues: CASSQDHNYGYTF. CDR3 in DNA: TGTGCCAGCAGCCAAGATCATAACTATGGCTACACCTTC.